One sample yielded the 13 T cell receptor beta chains listed below, sequenced in a study of cytomegalovirus exposure and HLA in healthy donors. The PCR employed 60 Vbeta primers together with 13 Jbeta primers. This table comes from immunoSEQ multiplex PCR, and its TCRdb copy is limited to in-frame clones, with some not included. Seen in this sample are under 75,000 clones; the ten most common clones hold 2% to 3%. Sequences were obtained from PBMCs. These receptors came from a female donor in good health and CMV-seropositive.

The genes are TRBV11-1 and TRBJ2-7; 14 positions agree with TRBD2. With V trimmed by 5 bases and J by 5 bases, 5 bases remained unmatched. In germline, CDR1 is SGHAT, CDR2 FQDESV (reference sequence). This CDR3 contains 15 residues. The CDR3 region has the DNA TGTGCCAGCAGCCAAGGGACTAGCGGGAGTGACGAGCAGTACTTC. Its translation is CASSQGTSGSDEQYF.

This chain joins TRBV29-1 and TRBJ2-7, with TRBD1 matching 7 bases. V lost 8 bases to trimming and J lost 1 base; unmatched junction nucleotides: 5. The CDR3 runs 12 residues. Germline CDR1 is SQVTM and CDR2 is ANQGSEA. CDR3 coding DNA: TGCAGCTTTACGACAGGGTCCTACGAGCAGTACTTC. Protein: CSFTTGSYEQYF.

The chain joins TRBV28 to TRBJ1-5; D unclear. V lost 7 bases and J lost 6, with 16 bases in between. CDR1 MDHEN and CDR2 SYDVKM come from the germline V gene. The CDR3 extends over 14 amino acids. CDR3 nucleotides: TGTGCCAGCACAGTCCCAGGAGGTCTTCAGCCCCAGCATTTT. Translating it yields CASTVPGGLQPQHF.

The V and J genes are TRBV9 and TRBJ1-2; 10 bases agree with TRBD1. V trimming: 0 bases; J trimming: 8 bases; junction bases outside the gene matches: 7. Germline V gene lookup returns CDR1 SGDLS and CDR2 YYNGEE. This CDR3 comprises 15 residues. CDR3 region: CASSVGRTGGGGYTF. The CDR3 coding sequence is TGTGCCAGCAGCGTAGGTCGGACAGGGGGTGGCGGCTACACCTTC.

V usage is TRBV9 and J usage is TRBJ1-2; TRBD1 aligns across 8 bases. The CDR3 is made up of 16 amino acids. V shed 4 bases, J shed 6 bases, and the junction held 14 bases outside the gene matches. Germline-derived CDR1 and CDR2 are SGDLS and YYNGEE. CDR3 nucleotide sequence: TGTGCCAGCAGCTCACACCCCCACGGGACAGGCGATGGCTACACCTTC. It encodes CASSSHPHGTGDGYTF.

The chain recombines TRBV7-2 with TRBJ2-1; a weak D match, TRBD2 (5 bases). Germline V gene data show CDR1 as SGHTA and CDR2 as FQGNSA. Trimming left V 6 bases short and J 3 bases short, with 15 bases between. The CDR3 is made up of 15 amino acids. CDR3 in DNA: TGTGCCAGCAGGTCTCCCACGGGGTACTACAATGAGCAGTTCTTC. It encodes CASRSPTGYYNEQFF.

The chain combines TRBV30 with TRBJ2-2, with 10 bases lining up with TRBD1. The germline CDR1 and CDR2 sequences are GTSNPN and SVGIG (reference sequence). V was clipped by 0 bases and J by 7 bases; unmatched bases: 8. The CDR3 consists of 16 residues. The CDR3 here is CAWSVLVGQGNGELFF. CDR3 coding DNA: TGTGCCTGGAGTGTACTGGTGGGACAGGGGAACGGGGAGCTGTTTTTT. The full variable domain, its missing parts supplied by reference TRBV30 and TRBJ2-2, is SQTIHQWPATLVQPVGSPLSLECTVEGTSNPNLYWYRQAAGRGLQLLFYSVGIGQISSEVPQNLSASRPQDRQFILSSKKLLLSDSGFYLCAWSVLVGQGNGELFFGEGSRLTVL.

This chain connects TRBV5-1 to TRBJ2-5, with a tentative D call TRBD1 (6 bases). CDR1 SGHRS and CDR2 YFSETQ come from the germline V gene. The CDR3 totals 14 residues. Trimming removed 0 bases from V and 3 bases from J, with 9 bases in between. DNA of the CDR3: TGCGCCAGCAGCTTGGGACAGGCCGAAGAGACCCAGTACTTC. Its translation: CASSLGQAEETQYF. The whole variable domain, remainder taken from reference TRBV5-1 and TRBJ2-5, is KAGVTQTPRYLIKTRGQQVTLSCSPISGHRSVSWYQQTPGQGLQFLFEYFSETQRNKGNFPGRFSGRQFSNSRSEMNVSTLELGDSALYLCASSLGQAEETQYFGPGTRLLVL.

The rearrangement joins TRBV7-2 to TRBJ1-3; D is uncertain. The CDR3 spans 12 residues. Deletions cut 5 bases from V and 3 bases from J, with 5 bases between. Germline lookup yields CDR1 SGHTA and CDR2 FQGNSA. CDR3: CASSPSGNTIYF. The CDR3 DNA reads as TGTGCCAGCAGCCCCAGTGGAAACACCATATATTTT.

This chain links TRBV19 with TRBJ1-2; TRBD1 might be the D (5 bases). CDR1 is LNHDA and CDR2 is SQIVND in the germline V gene (reference sequence). The V gene lost 3 bases and the J gene lost 6 bases, with 5 bases spanning the gap. This CDR3 has 11 amino acids. CDR3 sequence reads: CASSMTDGYTF. In DNA form, the CDR3 reads TGTGCCAGTAGTATGACAGATGGCTACACCTTC. The full variable domain, with the rest looked up from reference TRBV19 and TRBJ1-2, is DGGITQSPKYLFRKEGQNVTLSCEQNLNHDAMYWYRQDPGQGLRLIYYSQIVNDFQKGDIAEGYSVSREKKESFPLTVTSAQKNPTAFYLCASSMTDGYTFGSGTRLTVV.

The chain is built from TRBV27 and TRBJ1-1; 8 bases are a match to TRBD1. This CDR3 contains 13 residues. The V gene end was trimmed by 8 bases and the J gene end by 0 bases; junction bases not matched to a gene: 2. Per the germline V gene, CDR1 is MNHEY and CDR2 is SMNVEV (reference sequence). The CDR3 protein is CASHRGMNTEAFF. The CDR3, as DNA: TGTGCCAGCCACAGGGGGATGAACACTGAAGCTTTCTTT.

The rearrangement links TRBV10-3 to TRBJ1-3; 7 bases map to TRBD1. In germline, CDR1 is ENHRY, CDR2 SYGVKD. The CDR3 has 15 amino acids. With V trimmed by 5 bases and J by 4 bases, 8 bases remained unmatched. The DNA for the CDR3 is TGTGCCATCAGTATCACAGGGGTCTCGGGAAACACCATATATTTT. Its translation is CAISITGVSGNTIYF.

This rearrangement joins TRBV6-1 to TRBJ1-3, with D possibly being TRBD1 (6 bases). Germline assignment: CDR1 MNHNS and CDR2 SASEGT. The CDR3 sequence is 14 residues long. V was pared by 2 bases and J by 4 bases, with 9 bases between. This CDR3 reads CASSEPTGGNTIYF. CDR3 DNA: TGTGCCAGCAGTGAACCCACAGGGGGAAACACCATATATTTT.